Listed here are 12 T cell receptor beta chains from one sample, sequenced in a study. TCRdb reprocessed the 5' RACE reads with MiXCR, giving one entry per CDR3 protein. This sample has around 50,000 distinct CDR3 sequences; around 28% occur once, and the top ten carry 3% to 4%. Sequencing was carried out using tumor-infiltrating memory CD4+ T cells sorted from the breast tumor. Subset defined: memory CD4+ T cells, CD4+CD45RO+CD25-. These receptors all stem from a female donor with breast cancer.

The chain joins TRBV5-1 to TRBJ2-3; 8 bases fit TRBD2. V dropped 0 bases and J dropped 6; count of bases not matched to a gene: 9. Germline V lookup: CDR1 SGHRS, CDR2 YFSETQ. The CDR3 has 16 residues. This CDR3 reads CASSLGQRGFSDTQYF. The CDR3 nucleotides read TGCGCCAGCAGCTTGGGCCAGCGGGGGTTCTCGGATACGCAGTATTTT.

The chain employs TRBV6-1 and TRBJ1-6; 11 positions agree with TRBD1. This CDR3 contains 17 residues. Germline V gene lookup returns CDR1 MNHNS and CDR2 SASEGT. V lost 4 bases to trimming and J lost 6 bases; unmatched junction nucleotides: 8. The CDR3, as DNA: TGTGCCAGCAGTGCGCGGACAGGGGGCTGGGGTAATTCACCCCTCCACTTT. As protein: CASSARTGGWGNSPLHF.

The V gene is TRBV7-8, the J gene TRBJ1-5, with D unresolved. Germline V CDR1 and CDR2: SGHVS, FQNEAQ. Between the trimmed V and J ends, which lost 0 bases and 4 bases, there was a span of 13 bases. The CDR3 covers 16 residues. CDR3 amino acids: CASSLAQVSQNQPQHF. The DNA for the CDR3 is TGTGCCAGCAGCTTAGCGCAGGTCAGCCAGAATCAGCCCCAGCATTTT.

This clonotype was counted once. The V call is TRBV7-8, the J call TRBJ2-3; TRBD2 aligns across 11 bases. V lost 2 bases and J lost 3; bases outside the gene matches: 7. The CDR3 has 17 amino acids. Per the germline V gene, CDR1 is SGHVS and CDR2 is FQNEAQ. CDR3 region: CASSLNTLAGATDTQYF. CDR3 coding DNA: TGTGCCAGCAGCTTAAACACACTAGCGGGGGCGACAGATACGCAGTATTTT.

V gene TRBV7-3 combines with J gene TRBJ2-7; no clear D gene. The CDR3 sequence is 13 residues long. V was pared by 2 bases and J by 7 bases, with 12 bases between. Germline-derived CDR1 and CDR2 are SGHTA and FQGTGA. CDR3 sequence reads: CASSLSRTLEQYF. Here the CDR3 DNA reads TGTGCCAGCAGCTTATCTCGGACGTTGGAGCAGTACTTC.

V usage is TRBV5-1 and J usage is TRBJ1-3; tentative D call: TRBD1 (6 bases). Germline V CDR1 and CDR2: SGHRS, YFSETQ. V lost 4 bases and J lost 0, with 11 bases in between. This CDR3 is 15 amino acids long. CDR3 coding DNA: TGCGCCAGCAGCCTAGACAGGACCTCTGGAAACACCATATATTTT. Translating gives CASSLDRTSGNTIYF.

This clonotype was observed a handful of times. The chain uses TRBV20-1 and TRBJ1-1; tentatively, D is TRBD1 (5 bases). The germline CDR1 and CDR2 sequences are DFQATT and SNEGSKA (reference sequence). The CDR3 consists of 15 residues. Deletions cut 3 bases from V and 4 bases from J, with 18 bases between. This CDR3 is CSARRGEGSATEAFF. CDR3 in DNA: TGCAGTGCTAGGCGAGGAGAGGGGTCGGCCACTGAAGCTTTCTTT.

This clonotype ranks as medium-sized. The rearrangement links TRBV11-3 to TRBJ1-2; TRBD1 matches 11 bases. Germline assignment: CDR1 SGHNT and CDR2 YENEEA. After removal of 5 bases from V and 6 bases from J, the junction contained 8 bases not matched to a gene. The CDR3 length is 15 residues. CDR3 amino acids: CASSPGGQGADGYTF. The DNA of the CDR3 is TGTGCCAGCAGCCCCGGCGGACAGGGGGCGGATGGCTACACCTTC. Variable domain in full (rest from reference TRBV11-3 and TRBJ1-2): EAGVVQSPRYKIIEKKQPVAFWCNPISGHNTLYWYLQNLGQGPELLIRYENEEAVDDSQLPKDRFSAERLKGVDSTLKIQPAELGDSAVYLCASSPGGQGADGYTFGSGTRLTVV.

The V gene is TRBV7-2, the J gene TRBJ2-3; 9 bases match TRBD2. Germline V gene lookup returns CDR1 SGHTA and CDR2 FQGNSA. The CDR3 has 16 amino acids. V lost 8 bases and J lost 5; bases outside the gene matches: 14. The CDR3 here is CASGGRGGRAGDTQYF. CDR3 DNA sequence: TGTGCCAGCGGGGGTAGGGGCGGGAGGGCCGGAGATACGCAGTATTTT.

The rearrangement joins TRBV12-3 or TRBV12-4 to TRBJ1-2, with D possibly being TRBD1 (5 bases). CDR3 length equals 14 residues. Trimming left V 6 bases short and J 8 bases short, with 19 bases between. Here the CDR3 reads CASRSTGERQGYTF. Written as DNA, the CDR3 is TGTGCCAGCAGGTCGACGGGGGAGCGTCAAGGCTACACCTTC.

This chain uses TRBV28 with TRBJ1-5; 8 bases map to TRBD1. Per the germline V gene, CDR1 is MDHEN and CDR2 is SYDVKM. The CDR3 is made up of 16 amino acids. Germline trimming cut 5 bases from V and 6 bases from J; bases unmatched to any gene: 12. The CDR3 reads CASSLGYGQGAQPQHF. As DNA, the CDR3 is TGTGCCAGCAGTCTGGGGTACGGACAGGGCGCTCAGCCCCAGCATTTT.

The chain joins TRBV19 to TRBJ2-1; tentative D call: TRBD2 (6 bases). This CDR3 has 13 residues. CDR1 is LNHDA, CDR2 SQIVND, per germline (reference sequence). Deletions cut 10 bases from V and 10 bases from J, with 20 bases between. CDR3 coding DNA: TGTGCCACCAGCTCCTTTATCCGGGGGGAGCAGTTCTTC. It yields the protein CATSSFIRGEQFF.